Presented here are 15 T cell receptor beta chains from one specimen sequenced in a study of response to subunit inactivated influenza vaccine. One entry per CDR3 protein, called by TCRdb with MiXCR from the RT-PCR reads. The repertoire holds around 600,000 distinct CDR3 sequences, with around 11% as singletons. The same data also contributed to another study, on T cells expressing NK-cell markers. From that second work: TCR beta cDNA was generated via 5'RACE template switching incorporating UMIs.

This specimen was PBMCs from blood, taken on the day of vaccination. The receptors derive from a man in his forties or fifties who received an inactivated influenza vaccine.

This clonotype was counted a few times. This rearrangement joins TRBV12-3 or TRBV12-4 to TRBJ1-3; 7 bases agree with TRBD1. The V gene end was trimmed by 6 bases and the J gene end by 9 bases; junction bases not matched to a gene: 5. This CDR3 has 12 amino acids. The chain's CDR3 is CASRATGRTIYF. The DNA for the CDR3 is TGTGCCAGCAGAGCGACAGGGCGCACCATATATTTT.

The V and J genes are TRBV12-3 or TRBV12-4 and TRBJ2-3; possibly TRBD1 for D (5 bases). Trimming removed 4 bases from V and 8 bases from J, with 13 bases in between. The CDR3 spans 13 residues. As DNA, the CDR3 is TGTGCCAGCAGTTATCAGGGAAGAGGTACGCAGTATTTT. This encodes CASSYQGRGTQYF.

The chain employs TRBV10-3 and TRBJ2-2; no clear D gene. The CDR3 is 15 amino acids. Between the trimmed V and J ends, which lost 0 bases and 7 bases, there was a span of 12 bases. The V gene's germline CDR1 is ENHRY and CDR2 SYGVKD. Written as DNA, the CDR3 is TGTGCCATCAGTGAGTCGGTCGGGTCTGTCGGGGAGCTGTTTTTT. It specifies CAISESVGSVGELFF.

This clonotype turned up a few times. This chain links TRBV6-5 with TRBJ1-5; 8 positions match TRBD1. The length of the CDR3 is 15 residues. Germline V gives CDR1 MNHEY, CDR2 SVGAGI. Trimming at V came to 0 bases and at J to 5 bases, leaving 3 bases not matched to a gene. The CDR3 DNA follows: TGTGCCAGCAGTTACTCGGACAGGGAGGATCAGCCCCAGCATTTT. Translating gives CASSYSDREDQPQHF.

There are a few counts of this clonotype. The chain employs TRBV20-1 and TRBJ1-5; TRBD1 agrees at 7 bases. Germline assignment: CDR1 DFQATT and CDR2 SNEGSKA (reference sequence). The CDR3 consists of 18 residues. The ends lost 0 bases at V and 0 bases at J; junction bases unmatched: 11. DNA of the CDR3: TGCAGTGCTAGAGATAGGGACAGATACTATTATAGCAATCAGCCCCAGCATTTT. It encodes CSARDRDRYYYSNQPQHF.

This clonotype was detected only a few times. This sequence joins TRBV29-1 and TRBJ2-5, with D perhaps matching TRBD1 (6 bases). The germline V gene has CDR1 SQVTM and CDR2 ANQGSEA. V lost 3 bases, J lost 0 bases, and 11 bases lay in between. The length of the CDR3 is 14 residues. CDR3 sequence: CSVEDSRYQETQYF. CDR3 bases: TGCAGCGTTGAGGACAGCCGATACCAAGAGACCCAGTACTTC.

This clonotype showed up just a few times. J is TRBJ1-5 and V is TRBV7-8; 11 bases line up with TRBD1. CDR3 length equals 15 residues. V lost 5 bases, J lost 5 bases, and 5 bases stayed unmatched. The germline V gene encodes CDR1 SGHVS and CDR2 FQNEAQ. CDR3 protein: CASSAGQGGYQPQHF. CDR3 DNA: TGTGCCAGCAGCGCGGGACAGGGGGGCTATCAGCCCCAGCATTTT.

V usage is TRBV6-5 and J usage is TRBJ2-2; TRBD1 matches at 8 bases. The CDR3 sequence is 17 residues long. V shed 4 bases, J shed 6 bases, and the junction held 13 bases outside the gene matches. The germline V gene has CDR1 MNHEY and CDR2 SVGAGI. The CDR3 DNA reads TGTGCCAGCAGTTTATCAGGGGGCTGGGGTGTCGCCGGGGAGCTGTTTTTT. This codes for CASSLSGGWGVAGELFF.

A few counts support this clonotype. The chain recombines TRBV29-1 with TRBJ2-1, with D perhaps matching TRBD2 (6 bases). The V gene lost 2 bases and the J gene lost 14 bases, with 7 bases spanning the gap. Germline V CDR1 and CDR2: SQVTM, ANQGSEA. The CDR3 has 9 residues. Here the CDR3 reads CSVEREEFF. The CDR3 DNA reads TGCAGCGTTGAAAGGGAGGAGTTCTTC.

This clonotype showed up just a few times. The V gene is TRBV20-1, the J gene TRBJ2-1; 12 positions agree with TRBD2. The CDR3 covers 16 residues. The V segment lost 2 bases and the J segment 6 bases; nucleotides outside the gene matches: 8. Germline V gives CDR1 DFQATT, CDR2 SNEGSKA (reference sequence). Here the CDR3 reads CSARLRTSGGSNEQFF. CDR3 sequence (DNA): TGCAGTGCTAGATTAAGAACTAGCGGGGGGTCCAATGAGCAGTTCTTC.

This clonotype appeared many times. The germline gene is not matched at one end of the junction; a read error may be the cause. The CDR3 bases are TGTGCTAGCAGCTCTGGACTAGCGGGGGGCGATACGCAGTATTTT. It encodes CASSSGLAGGDTQYF. The rearrangement links TRBV7-7 to TRBJ2-3; TRBD2 matches at 14 bases. CDR3 size: 15 residues. Germline CDR1 SSHAT, CDR2 FNYEAQ (reference sequence).

The chain carries TRBV20-1 and TRBJ2-1, with 9 bases aligning to TRBD2. V lost 3 bases to trimming and J lost 5 bases; unmatched junction nucleotides: 8. The germline V gene has CDR1 DFQATT and CDR2 SNEGSKA (reference sequence). The CDR3 has 15 residues. The CDR3 reads CSASRSGGLNNEQFF. The CDR3 coding sequence is TGCAGTGCTAGCCGTAGCGGGGGTCTTAACAATGAGCAGTTCTTC.

The chain recombines TRBV28 with TRBJ2-1; 8 bases fit TRBD2. Trimming removed 5 bases from V and 5 bases from J; junction bases left unmatched: 8. Germline CDR1 and CDR2: MDHEN and SYDVKM. The CDR3 extends over 15 amino acids. CDR3 nucleotides: TGTGCCAGCAGTAGGTTAGCGGGGAGGAACAATGAGCAGTTCTTC. Translating gives CASSRLAGRNNEQFF.

V usage is TRBV15 and J usage is TRBJ2-3, with D unclear. Germline CDR1 and CDR2: LNHNV and YYDKDF (reference sequence). V lost 1 base and J 4 bases, leaving 9 bases between the germline ends. This CDR3 contains 14 residues. CDR3 sequence (DNA): TGTGCCACCAGCAGAGGGGTCGTCGCAGATACGCAGTATTTT. It yields the protein CATSRGVVADTQYF.

This clonotype occurred many times. The chain recombines TRBV21-1 with TRBJ2-7. TRBV21-1 is a known pseudogene. The CDR3 contains 11 residues. CDR3 sequence reads: CASSKCYEQYF. CDR3 DNA sequence: TGTGCCAGCAGCAAATGCTACGAGCAGTACTTC.